The T cell receptor beta chain under discussion was sequenced for a study of blood T cell repertoires in COVID-19. Across the whole study: T cells, B-cell-depleted T cells, or PBMCs supplied cDNA or gDNA.

Germline V gene lookup returns CDR1 LGHNA and CDR2 YSLEER. This CDR3 is 14 amino acids long. Trimming took off 1 base at V and 7 bases at J, with 10 bases between the two ends. The protocol was immunoSEQ multiplex PCR, while the TCRdb copy is restricted to in-frame clones and leaves out a portion. The data hold about 200,000 clones, with 70% to 85% observed a single time. The age range of participants was about 18 to 89 years, with residence in fewer than 25 US areas. Cohort allocation depended upon clinical history that participants reported. A few counts support this clone. Other DNA sequences in the sample encode the same CDR3.

The chain links TRBV4-3 to TRBJ1-4; a possible D gene is TRBD1 (5 bases). Specimen: PBMCs or T cells enriched from blood (not recorded which). The receptor was derived from a woman aged 55-75 years with acute COVID-19. The CDR3 here is CASSQGQGGEKLFF. CDR3 bases: TGCGCCAGCAGCCAAGGTCAGGGCGGTGAAAAACTGTTTTTT.